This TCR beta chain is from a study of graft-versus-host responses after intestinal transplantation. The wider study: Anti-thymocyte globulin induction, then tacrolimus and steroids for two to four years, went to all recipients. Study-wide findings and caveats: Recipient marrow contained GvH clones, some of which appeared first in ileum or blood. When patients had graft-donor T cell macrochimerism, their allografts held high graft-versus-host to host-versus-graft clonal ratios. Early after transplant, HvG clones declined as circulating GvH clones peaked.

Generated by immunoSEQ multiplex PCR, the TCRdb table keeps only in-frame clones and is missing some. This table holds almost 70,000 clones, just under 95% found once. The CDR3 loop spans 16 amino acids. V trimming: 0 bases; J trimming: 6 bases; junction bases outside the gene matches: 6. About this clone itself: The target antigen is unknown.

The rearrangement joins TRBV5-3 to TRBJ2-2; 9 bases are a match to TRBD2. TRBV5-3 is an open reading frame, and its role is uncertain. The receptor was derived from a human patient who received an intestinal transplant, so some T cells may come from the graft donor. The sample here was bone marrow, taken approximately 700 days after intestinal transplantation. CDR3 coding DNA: TGTGCCAGAAGCTTGGGGCGGGAGGGCCAGTCCGGGGAGCTGTTTTTT. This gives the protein CARSLGREGQSGELFF.